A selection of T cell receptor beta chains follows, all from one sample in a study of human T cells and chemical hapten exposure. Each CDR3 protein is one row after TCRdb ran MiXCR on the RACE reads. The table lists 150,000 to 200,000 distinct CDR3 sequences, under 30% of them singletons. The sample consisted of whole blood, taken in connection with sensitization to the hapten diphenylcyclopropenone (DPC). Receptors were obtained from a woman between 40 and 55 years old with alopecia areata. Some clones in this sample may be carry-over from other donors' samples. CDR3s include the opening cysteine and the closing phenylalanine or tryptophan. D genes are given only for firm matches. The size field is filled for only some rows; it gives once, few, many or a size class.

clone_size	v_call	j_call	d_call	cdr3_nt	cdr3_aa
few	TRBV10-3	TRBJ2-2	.	TGTGCCATCAGTGAGTCGGGGGGCCGGACCGGGGAGCTGTTTTTT	CAISESGGRTGELFF
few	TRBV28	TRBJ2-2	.	TGTGCCAGCAGTTTGGTGCGGGGGAACACCGGGGAGCTGTTTTTT	CASSLVRGNTGELFF
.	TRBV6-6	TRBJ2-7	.	TGTGCCAGCAGTGCTCCGGCCGGGGAGCAGTACTTC	CASSAPAGEQYF
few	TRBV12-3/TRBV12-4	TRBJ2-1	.	TGTGCCAGCAGTTATTCCGTTACTGATGAGCAGTTCTTC	CASSYSVTDEQFF
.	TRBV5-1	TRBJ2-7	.	TGCGCCAGCAGCTCGGGGCCGGAGGACGAGCAGTACTTC	CASSSGPEDEQYF
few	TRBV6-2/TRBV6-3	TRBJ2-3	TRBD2	TGTGCCAGCAGTTACTCGACTAGCGGGAAAGATACGCAGTATTTT	CASSYSTSGKDTQYF
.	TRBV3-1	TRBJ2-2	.	TGTGCCAGCAGCCAAGCATCGAACACCGGGGAGCTGTTTTTT	CASSQASNTGELFF
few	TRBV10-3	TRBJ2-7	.	TGTGCCATCACCGTTCAGGACCGGAGGACGAGCTACGAGCAGTACTTC	CAITVQDRRTSYEQYF
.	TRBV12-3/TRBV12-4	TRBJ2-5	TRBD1	TGTGCCAGCAGTCCGACTCCGGGACAGGGCCCAGAGACCCAGTACTTC	CASSPTPGQGPETQYF
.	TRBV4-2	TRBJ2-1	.	TGTGCCAGCAGCCGCCGGAGACAGGGTGGGGACTACTACAATGAGCAGTTCTTC	CASSRRRQGGDYYNEQFF
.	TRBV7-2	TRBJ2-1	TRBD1	TGTGCCAGCAGCTGGAAGGGGGCCGGTGAGCAGTTCTTC	CASSWKGAGEQFF
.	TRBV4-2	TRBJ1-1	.	TGTGCCAGCAGCCTAATTAAGGTTAACACTGAAGCTTTCTTT	CASSLIKVNTEAFF
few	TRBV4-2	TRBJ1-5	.	TGTGCCAGCAGCCAAGGAGTAGGGGATCAGCCCCAGCATTTT	CASSQGVGDQPQHF
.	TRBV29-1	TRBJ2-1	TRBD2	TGCAGCGTGTCCGGGACTAGAGACAATGAGCAGTTCTTC	CSVSGTRDNEQFF
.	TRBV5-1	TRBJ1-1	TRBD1	TGCGCCAGCAGCTCCACGACAGGGGGGTTGAACACTGAAGCTTTCTTT	CASSSTTGGLNTEAFF
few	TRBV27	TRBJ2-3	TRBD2	TGTGCCAGCGGCATCCCCAGCGGGAGCCCCTCAGATACGCAGTATTTT	CASGIPSGSPSDTQYF
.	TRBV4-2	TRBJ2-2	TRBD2	TGTGCCAGCAGTCAAGGGGTGGGTGCTAGCGGGACCGATTTCATTAACACCGGGGAGCTGTTTTTT	CASSQGVGASGTDFINTGELFF
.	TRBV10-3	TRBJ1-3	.	TGTGCCATCAGTGCCGGGTGGGGGCGACCAGGCAGAGGAAACACCATATATTTT	CAISAGWGRPGRGNTIYF
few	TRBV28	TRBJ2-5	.	TGTGCCAGCAGCAAAATAGCGGAGGCGCTGGCGACCCAGTACTTC	CASSKIAEALATQYF
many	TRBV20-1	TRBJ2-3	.	TGCAGTGTGCACCGGGAGACAGATACGCAGTATTTT	CSVHRETDTQYF
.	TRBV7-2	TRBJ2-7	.	TGTGCCAGCAGCTTAATGAGGGACCCTACCTACGAGCAGTACTTC	CASSLMRDPTYEQYF
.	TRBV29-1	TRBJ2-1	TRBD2	TGCAGCGCCAGTTTCGGACTAGCGGGACGAGTTCGGCAGTTCTTC	CSASFGLAGRVRQFF
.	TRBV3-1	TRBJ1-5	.	TGTGCCAGCAGTCTGCGAGGAAGCAATCAGCCCCAGCATTTT	CASSLRGSNQPQHF
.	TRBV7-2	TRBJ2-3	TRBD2	TGTGCCAGCAGCTCAAAGGCGGGAGTGGTAGATACGCAGTATTTT	CASSSKAGVVDTQYF
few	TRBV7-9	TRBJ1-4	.	TGTGCCAGCAGCTTAGGCGACGGATATGGGGAAAAACTGTTTTTT	CASSLGDGYGEKLFF
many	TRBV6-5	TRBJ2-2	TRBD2	TGTGCCAGCAGTTACGGGGAGGGCACCGGGGAGCTGTTTTTT	CASSYGEGTGELFF
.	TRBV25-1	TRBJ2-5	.	TGTGCCAGCAGTGAAAGTCACAGACCAGGGACCCAGTACTTC	CASSESHRPGTQYF
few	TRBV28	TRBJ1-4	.	TGTGCCAGCAGGCGGACTTGGGATGAAAAACTGTTTTTT	CASRRTWDEKLFF
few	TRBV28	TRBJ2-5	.	TGTGCCAGCAGTTTTAGCGGACAGTACCAAGAGACCCAGTACTTC	CASSFSGQYQETQYF
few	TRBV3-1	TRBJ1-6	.	TGTGCCAGCAGCCAAGGGCCGAATTCACCCCTCCACTTT	CASSQGPNSPLHF